Detailed here is one TCR beta chain. Its binding antigen is unknown. Base qualities are not at hand, and no much larger clone is one base apart. The data were taken from a study of cytomegalovirus exposure and HLA in healthy donors (dated by TCRdb to about 2017). For the study in its entirety: According to a later analysis, one platform produced both the 110 or so validation repertoires and the 670 or so repertoires of the first cohort. The study aimed to test whether signatures of past pathogen exposure could be identified by cataloging public T cell receptors. In addition to the first cohort of several hundred subjects, a separate validation cohort of around 110 different subjects was used. To predict cytomegalovirus infection status, the study combined high-throughput TCR immunosequencing, statistical association of individual TCRs with disease status, and machine learning.

The CDR3 contains 13 residues, cysteine and phenylalanine counted. Only the CDR3 portion is preserved as DNA: 39 bases, with reading frame beginning at the first base. Based on the germline V gene, the CDR1 and CDR2 sequences are MNHEY and SVGAGI. V loses 3 bases of germline sequence and J loses 4 bases, and the interval between the two ends is 7 bases. General findings and caveats noted by the study authors: Across donors, most TCR sequences were observed very rarely, whereas some public TCRs were present in many individuals. Subsequent analysis determined that TCRs grouped into clusters in the first cohort also showed a tendency toward co-occurrence across the 120 or so validation repertoires, and 85% to 95% of cluster scores exceeded 0. It was suggested by the authors that the approach could potentially be generalized to other disease states and immunological phenotypes. The classifier was reported to diagnose cytomegalovirus status with high specificity and sensitivity in both the original and validation cohorts. In the study, some 160 TCR beta chains were listed as associated with cytomegalovirus. In vitro tests confirmed that a few of the cytomegalovirus-associated TCR beta chains recognize cytomegalovirus antigens. The validation cohort had no HLA typing available for a later analysis, so co-occurrence within that cohort was assessed over all 120 or so repertoires.

The donors were included in the validation cohort of some 110 subjects, a group kept apart from the roughly 680-subject first cohort. Library preparation employed the immunoSEQ multiplex PCR assay. The original methods were these. To diagnose cytomegalovirus status from the catalog of TCR beta chain sequences, a statistical classification framework was built. This is the immuneACCESS table as TCRdb keeps it, with only in-frame sequences that have V and J called. A part of the clones is gone; compared with another copy, unresolved V genes explain less than half, and the rest is unexplained. V and J calls plus clone size are reproduced from that table; the DNA served to infer D and trimming. The sample profile shows 300,000 to 400,000 clones; roughly 88% of them were found once. Of the sample, roughly 0.75% is held by the ten largest clones.

This receptor was obtained from a woman aged 18-35 years in good health and CMV-seronegative. Source material: PBMCs. Rearrangement joined TRBV6-5 to TRBJ1-5; the D gene cannot be resolved reliably. This receptor has the CDR3 CASSYSVNQPQHF. The DNA sequence is as follows: TGTGCCAGCAGTTATTCGGTGAATCAGCCCCAGCATTTT.